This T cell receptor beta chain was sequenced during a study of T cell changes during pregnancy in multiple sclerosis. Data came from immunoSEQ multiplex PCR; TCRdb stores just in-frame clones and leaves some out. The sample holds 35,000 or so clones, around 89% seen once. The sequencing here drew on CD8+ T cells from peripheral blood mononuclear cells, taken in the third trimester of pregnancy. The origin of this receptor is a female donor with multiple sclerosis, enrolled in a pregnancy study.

The CDR3 here is CASRGDSLTEAFF. CDR3 bases: TGTGCCAGCAGAGGGGACAGCCTCACTGAAGCTTTCTTT. The chain employs TRBV6-4 and TRBJ1-1; 7 bases are a match to TRBD1. The junction had 5 bases not matched to a gene; V was cut back by 6 bases and J by 4 bases. The length of the CDR3 is 13 residues. The V gene's germline CDR1 is MRHNA and CDR2 SNTAGT.